Below, 3 T cell receptor beta chains from the same sample are listed, as sequenced in a study of T cells in Graves' hyperthyroidism and ophthalmopathy. RNA transcripts yielded amplified TCR beta CDR3 regions. An initial round of RT-PCR targeting the TCR CDR3 relied on the HTBI primer set. One entry per CDR3 protein results from TCRdb running MiXCR on the multiplex PCR reads. Here the sample spans over 250,000 distinct CDR3 sequences, about an eighth being singletons. Sequenced: blood. All receptors come from a woman aged 40 to 55 with Graves' ophthalmopathy.

This clonotype was found a few times. The J gene is TRBJ2-2, the V gene TRBV7-9; D gene unclear. Looked up from germline, CDR1 is SEHNR and CDR2 is FQNEAQ (reference sequence). Trimming removed 5 bases at V and 4 bases at J, with 14 bases between. The CDR3 has 15 amino acids. In DNA form, the CDR3 reads TGTGCCAGCAGCCCTGACTCCCCGCGCACCGGGGAGCTGTTTTTT. Its translation is CASSPDSPRTGELFF.

This clonotype was seen at least ten times. The rearrangement joins TRBV6-1 to TRBJ1-5; 11 positions agree with TRBD1. V gave up 8 bases and J gave up 3 bases; unmatched junction bases: 15. This CDR3 spans 18 amino acids. From germline, CDR1 is MNHNS and CDR2 SASEGT. The CDR3: CASRRFQGQGVDNQPQHF. The CDR3 bases are TGTGCCAGCCGACGATTTCAGGGACAGGGGGTTGACAATCAGCCCCAGCATTTT.

This clonotype was seen at least ten times. The chain employs TRBV20-1 and TRBJ2-1; 9 nucleotides match TRBD2. This CDR3 region has 13 residues. CDR1 is DFQATT and CDR2 is SNEGSKA in the germline V gene (reference sequence). This CDR3 is CSPLGGGGHEQFF. DNA of the CDR3: TGCAGCCCGCTCGGCGGGGGGGGTCATGAGCAGTTCTTC.